The T cell receptor beta chain under discussion was sequenced for a study of PD-1 blockade in classical Hodgkin lymphoma. Exposure to brentuximab vedotin varied, and each patient had relapsed following autologous stem cell transplantation. The V gene's germline CDR1 is SNHLY and CDR2 FYNNEI. Losses at the gene ends were 1 base for V and 6 bases for J; bases not matched to a gene: 6. This CDR3 contains 15 residues. Broader study findings: At baseline, newly diagnosed patients reportedly showed less TCR diversity than healthy donors. Patients who initiated nivolumab within 1 year of ASCT were excluded.

A note on this clone: The target antigen is unknown.

Generated by immunoSEQ multiplex PCR, the TCRdb table keeps only in-frame clones and is missing some. Among fewer than 20,000 clones, 75% to 90% were seen once, and the ten largest hold roughly 22%. This chain uses TRBV2 with TRBJ2-3; 8 nucleotides match TRBD2. Sequencing was performed on peripheral blood mononuclear cells (PBMCs), taken at baseline. The source is a human donor with classical Hodgkin lymphoma. The CDR3 protein is CASSEDRGGRDTQYF. The CDR3 nucleotides read TGTGCCAGCAGTGAAGACCGGGGGGGGAGGGATACGCAGTATTTT. The whole variable domain, filled in from reference TRBV2 and TRBJ2-3, reads EPEVTQTPSHQVTQMGQEVILRCVPISNHLYFYWYRQILGQKVEFLVSFYNNEISEKSEIFDDQFSVERPDGSNFTLKIRSTKLEDSAMYFCASSEDRGGRDTQYFGPGTRLTVL.